This TCR beta chain is drawn from a study of blood T cells in healthy people across ages. Primed by a sample-barcoded 5' primer and a J-beta primer mix, a second PCR proceeded for 7 to 11 cycles. TCRdb reprocessed the 5' RACE reads via MiXCR and lists one record per CDR3 protein. The sample holds some 760,000 distinct CDR3 sequences, just under 25% seen once. The CDR3 spans 17 residues. Per the germline V gene, CDR1 is LGHNA and CDR2 is YNFKEQ. V was pared by 4 bases and J by 7 bases, with 14 bases of the junction left unmatched. The sample was also linked to a second study, of T cells of mothers and their children. Per that study: Donors comprised three healthy Caucasian mothers plus their six children. Maternal samples each gave over 9.5 million TCR beta CDR3 reads, and child samples roughly 3 million each. In both related and unrelated pairs, TCR recombination output is shaped similarly by thymic selection.

The TCR was taken from a boy between 10 and 17 years old in good health. The material sequenced was blood. The rearrangement joins TRBV4-2 to TRBJ2-1; 9 bases are shared with TRBD1. The CDR3 region has the DNA TGTGCCAGCAGCCGCTCCCGAGGGACAGGGTCTGGTAATGAGCAGTTCTTC. This gives the protein CASSRSRGTGSGNEQFF.